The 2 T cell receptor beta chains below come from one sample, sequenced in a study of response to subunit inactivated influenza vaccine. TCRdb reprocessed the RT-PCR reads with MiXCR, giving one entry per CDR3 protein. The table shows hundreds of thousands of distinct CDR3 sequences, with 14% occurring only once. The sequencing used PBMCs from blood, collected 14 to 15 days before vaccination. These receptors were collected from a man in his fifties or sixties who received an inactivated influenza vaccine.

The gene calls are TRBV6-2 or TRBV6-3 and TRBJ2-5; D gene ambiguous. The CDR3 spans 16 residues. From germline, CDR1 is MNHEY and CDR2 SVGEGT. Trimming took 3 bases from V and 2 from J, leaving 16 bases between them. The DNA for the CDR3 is TGTGCCAGCAGTTATAGGGCAGGAGACCGACAAGAGACCCAGTACTTC. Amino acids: CASSYRAGDRQETQYF.

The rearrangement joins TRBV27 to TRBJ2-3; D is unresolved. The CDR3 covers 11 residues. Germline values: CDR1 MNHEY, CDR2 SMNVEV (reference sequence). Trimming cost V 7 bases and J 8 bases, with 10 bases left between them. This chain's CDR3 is CASIGFGTQYF. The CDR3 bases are TGTGCCAGCATAGGGTTCGGTACGCAGTATTTT.